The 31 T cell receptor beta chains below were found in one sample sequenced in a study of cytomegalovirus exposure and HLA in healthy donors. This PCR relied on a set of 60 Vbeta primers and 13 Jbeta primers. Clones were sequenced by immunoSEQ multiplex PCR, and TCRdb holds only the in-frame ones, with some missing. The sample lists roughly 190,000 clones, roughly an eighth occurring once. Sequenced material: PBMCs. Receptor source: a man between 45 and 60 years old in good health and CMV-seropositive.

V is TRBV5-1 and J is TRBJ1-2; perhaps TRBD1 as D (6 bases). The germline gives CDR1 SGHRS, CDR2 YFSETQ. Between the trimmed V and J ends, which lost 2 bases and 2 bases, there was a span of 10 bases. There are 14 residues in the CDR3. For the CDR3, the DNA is TGCGCCAGCAGCTTTTTTCAGGGGAACTATGGCTACACCTTC. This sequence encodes CASSFFQGNYGYTF.

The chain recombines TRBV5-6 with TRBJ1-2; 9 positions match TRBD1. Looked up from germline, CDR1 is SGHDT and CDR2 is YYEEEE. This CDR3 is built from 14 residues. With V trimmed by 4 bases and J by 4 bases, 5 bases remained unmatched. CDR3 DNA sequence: TGTGCCAGCAGCGCAACAGGGGGCATCTATGGCTACACCTTC. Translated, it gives CASSATGGIYGYTF.

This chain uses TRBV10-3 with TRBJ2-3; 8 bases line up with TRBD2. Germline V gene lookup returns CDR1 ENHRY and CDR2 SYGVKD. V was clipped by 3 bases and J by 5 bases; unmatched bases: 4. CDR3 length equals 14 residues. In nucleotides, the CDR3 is TGTGCCATCAGTGAAGGCGGGGGGTTAGATACGCAGTATTTT. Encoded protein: CAISEGGGLDTQYF.

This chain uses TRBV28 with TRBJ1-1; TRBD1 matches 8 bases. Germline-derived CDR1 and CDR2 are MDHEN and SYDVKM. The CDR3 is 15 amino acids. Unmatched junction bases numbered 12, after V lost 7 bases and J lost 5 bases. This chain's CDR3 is CASTPQGAPVTEAFF. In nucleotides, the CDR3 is TGTGCCAGCACTCCTCAGGGGGCGCCGGTGACTGAAGCTTTCTTT.

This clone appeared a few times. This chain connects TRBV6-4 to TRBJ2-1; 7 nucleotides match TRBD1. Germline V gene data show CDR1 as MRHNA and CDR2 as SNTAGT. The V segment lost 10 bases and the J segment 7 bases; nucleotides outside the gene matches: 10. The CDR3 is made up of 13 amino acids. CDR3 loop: CATRGAQGNEQFF. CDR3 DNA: TGTGCCACCCGTGGGGCACAGGGGAATGAGCAGTTCTTC.

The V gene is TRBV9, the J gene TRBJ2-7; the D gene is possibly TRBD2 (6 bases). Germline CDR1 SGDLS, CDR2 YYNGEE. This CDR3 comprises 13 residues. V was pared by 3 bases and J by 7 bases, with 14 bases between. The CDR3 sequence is CASSGGTLWEQYV. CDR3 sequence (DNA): TGTGCCAGCAGCGGCGGGACTCTCTGGGAGCAGTACGTC.

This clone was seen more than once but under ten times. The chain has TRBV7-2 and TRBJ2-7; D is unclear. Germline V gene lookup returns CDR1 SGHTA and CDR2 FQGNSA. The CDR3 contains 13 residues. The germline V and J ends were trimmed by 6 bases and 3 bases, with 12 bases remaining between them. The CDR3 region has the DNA TGTGCCAGCAGTCTGACTTGGAACTACGAGCAGTACTTC. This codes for CASSLTWNYEQYF.

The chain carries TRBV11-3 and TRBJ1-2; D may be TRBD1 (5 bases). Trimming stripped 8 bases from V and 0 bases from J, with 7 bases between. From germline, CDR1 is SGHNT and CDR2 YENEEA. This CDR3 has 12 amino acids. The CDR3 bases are TGTGCCAGCCAGGGAACTAACTATGGCTACACCTTC. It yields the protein CASQGTNYGYTF.

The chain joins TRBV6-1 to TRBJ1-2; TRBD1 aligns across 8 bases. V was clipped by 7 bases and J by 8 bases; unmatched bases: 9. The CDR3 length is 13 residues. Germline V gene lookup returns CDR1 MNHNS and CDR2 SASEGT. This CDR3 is CASIGQGTGGYTF. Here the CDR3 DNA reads TGTGCCAGCATTGGACAGGGTACGGGCGGCTACACCTTC.

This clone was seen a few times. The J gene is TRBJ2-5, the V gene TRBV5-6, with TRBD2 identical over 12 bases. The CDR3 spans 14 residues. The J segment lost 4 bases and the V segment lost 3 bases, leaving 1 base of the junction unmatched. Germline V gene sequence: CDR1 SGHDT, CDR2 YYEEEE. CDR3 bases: TGTGCCAGCAGCTCGGGACTAGCGGGAGAGACCCAGTACTTC. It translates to CASSSGLAGETQYF.

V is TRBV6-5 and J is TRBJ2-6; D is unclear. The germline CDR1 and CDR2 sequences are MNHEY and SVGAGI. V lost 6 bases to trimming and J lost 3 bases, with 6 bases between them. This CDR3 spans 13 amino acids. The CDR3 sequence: CASRSNGANVLTF. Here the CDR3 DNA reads TGTGCCAGCAGGTCTAATGGGGCCAACGTCCTGACTTTC.

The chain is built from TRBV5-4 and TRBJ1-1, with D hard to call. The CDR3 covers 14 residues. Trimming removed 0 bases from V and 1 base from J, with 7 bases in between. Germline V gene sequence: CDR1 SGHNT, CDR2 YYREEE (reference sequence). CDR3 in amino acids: CASSLVHSNTEAFF. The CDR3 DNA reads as TGTGCCAGCAGCTTGGTGCACTCGAACACTGAAGCTTTCTTT.

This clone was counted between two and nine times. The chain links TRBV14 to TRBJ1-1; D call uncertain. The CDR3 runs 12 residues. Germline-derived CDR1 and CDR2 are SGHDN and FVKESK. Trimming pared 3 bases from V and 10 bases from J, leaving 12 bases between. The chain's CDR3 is CASSHPRGRAFF. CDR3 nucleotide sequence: TGTGCCAGCAGCCACCCCAGAGGGCGAGCTTTCTTT.

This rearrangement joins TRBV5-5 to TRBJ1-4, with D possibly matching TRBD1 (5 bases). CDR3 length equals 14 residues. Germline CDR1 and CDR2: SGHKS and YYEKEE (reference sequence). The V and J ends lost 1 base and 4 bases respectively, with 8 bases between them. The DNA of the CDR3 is TGTGCCAGCAGCTTGACGACAGTTAATGAAAAACTGTTTTTT. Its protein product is CASSLTTVNEKLFF.

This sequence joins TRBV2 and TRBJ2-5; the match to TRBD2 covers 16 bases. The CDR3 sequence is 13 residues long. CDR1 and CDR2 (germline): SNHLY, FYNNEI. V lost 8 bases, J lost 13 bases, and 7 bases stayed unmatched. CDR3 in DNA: TGTGCCAGCGTGGGACTAGCGGGGGGGTCCACGTACTTC. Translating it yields CASVGLAGGSTYF. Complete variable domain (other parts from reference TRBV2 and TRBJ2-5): EPEVTQTPSHQVTQMGQEVILRCVPISNHLYFYWYRQILGQKVEFLVSFYNNEISEKSEIFDDQFSVERPDGSNFTLKIRSTKLEDSAMYFCASVGLAGGSTYFGPGTRLLVL.

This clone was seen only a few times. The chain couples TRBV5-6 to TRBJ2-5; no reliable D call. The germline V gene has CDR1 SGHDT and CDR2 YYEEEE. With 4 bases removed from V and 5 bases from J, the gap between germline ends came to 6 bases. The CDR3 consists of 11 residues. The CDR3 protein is CASSGEETQYF. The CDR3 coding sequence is TGTGCCAGCAGCGGTGAGGAGACCCAGTACTTC. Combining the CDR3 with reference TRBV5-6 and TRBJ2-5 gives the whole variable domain DAGVTQSPTHLIKTRGQQVTLRCSPKSGHDTVSWYQQALGQGPQFIFQYYEEEERQRGNFPDRFSGHQFPNYSSELNVNALLLGDSALYLCASSGEETQYFGPGTRLLVL.

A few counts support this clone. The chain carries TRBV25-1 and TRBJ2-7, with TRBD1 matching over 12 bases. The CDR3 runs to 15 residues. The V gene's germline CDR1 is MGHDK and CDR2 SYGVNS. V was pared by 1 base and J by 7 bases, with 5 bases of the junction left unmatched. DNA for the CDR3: TGTGCCAGCAGTGAATCTGGGACAGGGGGCTGGGAGCAGTACTTC. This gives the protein CASSESGTGGWEQYF.

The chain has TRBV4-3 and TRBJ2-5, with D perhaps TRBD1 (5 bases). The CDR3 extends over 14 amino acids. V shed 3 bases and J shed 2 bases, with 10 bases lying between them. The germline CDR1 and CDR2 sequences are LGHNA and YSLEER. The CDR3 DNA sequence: TGCGCCAGCAGCCACCAGGACATGCAAGAGACCCAGTACTTC. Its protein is CASSHQDMQETQYF.

The DNA for the CDR3 is TGTGCCAGCAGCGTAGAAGGGGCCGGGGAGCTGTTTTTT. Its protein product is CASSVEGAGELFF. This chain connects TRBV9 to TRBJ2-2; tentative D call: TRBD1 (5 bases). CDR1 is SGDLS and CDR2 is YYNGEE in the germline V gene. The CDR3 length is 13 residues. The V end was cut by 0 bases, the J end by 6 bases, with 6 bases between.

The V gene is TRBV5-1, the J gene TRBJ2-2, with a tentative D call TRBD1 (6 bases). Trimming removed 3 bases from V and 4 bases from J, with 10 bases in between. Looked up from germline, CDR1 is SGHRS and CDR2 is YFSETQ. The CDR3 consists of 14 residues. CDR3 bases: TGCGCCAGCAGCTCAGGGGCGGGCACCGGGGAGCTGTTTTTT. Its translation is CASSSGAGTGELFF.

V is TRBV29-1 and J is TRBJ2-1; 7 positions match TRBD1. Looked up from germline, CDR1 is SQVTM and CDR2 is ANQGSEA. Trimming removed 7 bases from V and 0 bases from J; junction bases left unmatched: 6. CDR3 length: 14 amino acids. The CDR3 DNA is TGCAGCGCCCGGACAGGAAGCTCCTACAATGAGCAGTTCTTC. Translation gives CSARTGSSYNEQFF.

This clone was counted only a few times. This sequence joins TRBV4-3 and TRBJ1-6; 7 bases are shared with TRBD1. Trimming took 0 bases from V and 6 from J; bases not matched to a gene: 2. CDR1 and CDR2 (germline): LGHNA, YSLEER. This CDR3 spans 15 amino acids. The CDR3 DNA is TGCGCCAGCAGCCAAGATACAGGGGCTAATTCACCCCTCCACTTT. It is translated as CASSQDTGANSPLHF.

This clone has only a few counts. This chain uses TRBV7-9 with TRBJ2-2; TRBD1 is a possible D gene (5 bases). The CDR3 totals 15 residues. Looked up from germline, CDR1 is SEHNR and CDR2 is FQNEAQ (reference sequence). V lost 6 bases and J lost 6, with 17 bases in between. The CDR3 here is CASRFGRVVAGELFF. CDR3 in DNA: TGTGCCAGCAGATTCGGCAGGGTAGTAGCCGGGGAGCTGTTTTTT.

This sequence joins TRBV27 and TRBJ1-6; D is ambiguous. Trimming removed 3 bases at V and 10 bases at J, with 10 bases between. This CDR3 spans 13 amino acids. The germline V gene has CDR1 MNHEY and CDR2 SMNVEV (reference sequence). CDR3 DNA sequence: TGTGCCAGCAGTTTCGACACCTACTCACCCCTCCACTTT. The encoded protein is CASSFDTYSPLHF.

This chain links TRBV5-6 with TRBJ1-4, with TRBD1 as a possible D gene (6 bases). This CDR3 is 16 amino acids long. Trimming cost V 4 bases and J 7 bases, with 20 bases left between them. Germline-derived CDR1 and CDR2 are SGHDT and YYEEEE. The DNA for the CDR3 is TGTGCCAGCAGCAGAGAGGTCGGGGGGCTGGGTGAAAAACTGTTTTTT. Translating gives CASSREVGGLGEKLFF. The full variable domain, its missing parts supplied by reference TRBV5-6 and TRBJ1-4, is DAGVTQSPTHLIKTRGQQVTLRCSPKSGHDTVSWYQQALGQGPQFIFQYYEEEERQRGNFPDRFSGHQFPNYSSELNVNALLLGDSALYLCASSREVGGLGEKLFFGSGTQLSVL.

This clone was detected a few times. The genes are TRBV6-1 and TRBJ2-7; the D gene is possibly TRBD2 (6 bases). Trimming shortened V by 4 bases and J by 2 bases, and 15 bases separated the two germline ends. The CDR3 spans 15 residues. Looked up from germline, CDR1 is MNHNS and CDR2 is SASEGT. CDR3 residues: CASSVSEGRTYEQYF. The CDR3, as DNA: TGTGCCAGCAGTGTGAGCGAGGGGAGGACCTACGAGCAGTACTTC.

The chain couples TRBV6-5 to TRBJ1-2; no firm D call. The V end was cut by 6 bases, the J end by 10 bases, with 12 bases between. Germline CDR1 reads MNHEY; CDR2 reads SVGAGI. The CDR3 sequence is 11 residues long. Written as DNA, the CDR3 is TGTGCCAGCAGGGTTCAAGGACTCTACACCTTC. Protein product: CASRVQGLYTF.

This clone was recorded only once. The CDR3: CATSTRTGGDTQYF. In nucleotides, the CDR3 is TGTGCCACCAGCACACGGACAGGCGGAGATACGCAGTATTTT. This rearrangement joins TRBV15 to TRBJ2-3, with TRBD1 identical over 7 bases. Germline V lookup: CDR1 LNHNV, CDR2 YYDKDF (reference sequence). The CDR3 runs 14 residues. Losses at the gene ends were 4 bases for V and 5 bases for J; bases not matched to a gene: 6. Full variable domain (remainder filled in from reference TRBV15 and TRBJ2-3): DAMVIQNPRYQVTQFGKPVTLSCSQTLNHNVMYWYQQKSSQAPKLLFHYYDKDFNNEADTPDNFQSRRPNTSFCFLDIRSPGLGDTAMYLCATSTRTGGDTQYFGPGTRLTVL.

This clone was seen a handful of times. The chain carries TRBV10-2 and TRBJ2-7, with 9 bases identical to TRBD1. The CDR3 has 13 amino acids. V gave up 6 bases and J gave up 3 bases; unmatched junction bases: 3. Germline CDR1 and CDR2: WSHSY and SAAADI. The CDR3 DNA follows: TGCGCCAGCAGACGGGGACAGGGCTACGAGCAGTACGTC. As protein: CASRRGQGYEQYV.

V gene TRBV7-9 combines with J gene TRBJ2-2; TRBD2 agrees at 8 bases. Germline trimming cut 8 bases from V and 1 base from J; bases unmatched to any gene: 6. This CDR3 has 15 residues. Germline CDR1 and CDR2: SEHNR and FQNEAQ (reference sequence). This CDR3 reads CASLLAVRNTGELFF. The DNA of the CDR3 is TGTGCCAGCTTACTAGCGGTACGGAACACCGGGGAGCTGTTTTTT.

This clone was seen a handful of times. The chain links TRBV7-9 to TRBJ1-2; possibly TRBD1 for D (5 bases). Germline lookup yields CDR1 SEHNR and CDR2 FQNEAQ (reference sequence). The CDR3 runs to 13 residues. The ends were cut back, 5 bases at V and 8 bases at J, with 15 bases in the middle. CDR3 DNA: TGTGCCAGCAGCGACCAAACAGGTGGAGGCTACACCTTC. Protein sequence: CASSDQTGGGYTF. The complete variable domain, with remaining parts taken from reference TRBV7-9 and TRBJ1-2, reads DTGVSQNPRHKITKRGQNVTFRCDPISEHNRLYWYRQTLGQGPEFLTYFQNEAQLEKSRLLSDRFSAERPKGSFSTLEIQRTEQGDSAMYLCASSDQTGGGYTFGSGTRLTVV.